The 30 T cell receptor beta chains in this list originate from one sample, sequenced in a study of blood T cell repertoires in COVID-19. Assay used: immunoSEQ multiplex PCR; TCRdb lists only in-frame clones, some missing. In the table there are around 180,000 clones, 88% of which are singletons. Sequencing was carried out using peripheral blood. These receptor sequences come from a human donor in a cohort sampled during active COVID-19.

J is TRBJ1-6 and V is TRBV3-1 (or the pseudogene TRBV3-2); TRBD1 matches 7 bases. Losses at the gene ends were 4 bases for V and 9 bases for J; bases not matched to a gene: 12. Germline V gene sequence: CDR1 LGHDT, CDR2 YNNKEL (reference sequence). This CDR3 comprises 16 residues. The chain's CDR3 is CASSRSMTGYFSPLHF. The CDR3, as DNA: TGTGCCAGCAGCCGAAGTATGACAGGGTATTTTTCACCCCTCCACTTT.

The rearrangement links TRBV9 to TRBJ2-2, with TRBD2 identical over 10 bases. Germline assignment: CDR1 SGDLS and CDR2 YYNGEE. V gave up 1 base and J gave up 0 bases; unmatched junction bases: 3. The CDR3 is 17 residues long. CDR3 protein: CASSVSSGSANTGELFF. The CDR3 DNA sequence: TGTGCCAGCAGCGTATCTAGCGGGAGCGCGAACACCGGGGAGCTGTTTTTT.

The CDR3 region is CASSLAGRYEQYF. The DNA for the CDR3 is TGTGCCAGCAGCTTGGCAGGGAGGTACGAGCAGTACTTC. The V call is TRBV5-6, the J call TRBJ2-7; D is perhaps TRBD2 (6 bases). Germline V gene data show CDR1 as SGHDT and CDR2 as YYEEEE. Trimming shortened V by 0 bases and J by 4 bases, and 8 bases separated the two germline ends. The CDR3 covers 13 residues.

The V and J genes are TRBV6-1 and TRBJ1-2; D gene unclear. Trimming took 3 bases from V and 4 from J, leaving 6 bases between them. The V gene's germline CDR1 is MNHNS and CDR2 SASEGT. This CDR3 comprises 12 residues. This CDR3 reads CASSEPSYGYTF. CDR3 coding DNA: TGTGCCAGCAGTGAGCCCAGCTATGGCTACACCTTC.

This rearrangement joins TRBV7-9 to TRBJ2-2; no reliable D call. CDR1 and CDR2 from the germline V gene are SEHNR and FQNEAQ (reference sequence). The CDR3 consists of 14 residues. V was clipped by 0 bases and J by 3 bases, with 5 bases between them. CDR3 coding DNA: TGTGCCAGCAGCTTAGCCAGCGACACCGGGGAGCTGTTTTTT. Translated: CASSLASDTGELFF.

V gene TRBV6-2 or TRBV6-3 combines with J gene TRBJ1-5, with D possibly TRBD1 on 5 matching bases. The V gene's germline CDR1 is MNHEY and CDR2 SVGEGT. The V and J ends lost 5 bases and 2 bases respectively, with 7 bases between them. The CDR3 totals 13 residues. The CDR3 nucleotides read TGTGCCAGCAGTGGAGGGGGCAATCAGCCCCAGCATTTT. Translated: CASSGGGNQPQHF.

The chain uses TRBV5-4 and TRBJ2-3; 8 nucleotides line up with TRBD1. Losses at the gene ends were 6 bases for V and 2 bases for J; bases not matched to a gene: 11. There are 16 residues in the CDR3. The germline gives CDR1 SGHNT, CDR2 YYREEE (reference sequence). CDR3 amino acids: CASKLSGTGNTDTQYF. The DNA for the CDR3 is TGTGCCAGCAAGCTTTCGGGGACAGGAAACACAGATACGCAGTATTTT.

CDR3 sequence (DNA): TGTGCCAGCAGAGGGGGCCCCCCCTACGAGCAGTACTTC. It is translated as CASRGGPPYEQYF. V and J are TRBV27 and TRBJ2-7; 7 bases align to TRBD1. The V segment lost 6 bases and the J segment 2 bases; nucleotides outside the gene matches: 4. This CDR3 comprises 13 residues. Germline CDR1 MNHEY, CDR2 SMNVEV (reference sequence).

The CDR3 DNA follows: TGTGCCAGCAGCCCCGTGGCAGGGATGGCTAACTATGGCTACACCTTC. Protein: CASSPVAGMANYGYTF. The chain employs TRBV7-6 and TRBJ1-2; tentative D call: TRBD1 (5 bases). V lost 5 bases to trimming and J lost 0 bases, with 16 bases between them. The CDR3 loop spans 16 amino acids. Germline CDR1 is SGHVS and CDR2 is FNYEAQ.

This chain joins TRBV29-1 and TRBJ2-7, with 9 bases identical to TRBD2. V was pared by 3 bases and J by 6 bases, with 6 bases of the junction left unmatched. Germline V lookup: CDR1 SQVTM, CDR2 ANQGSEA. The CDR3 is 13 residues long. CDR3 loop: CSVEASGASEQYF. In DNA form, the CDR3 reads TGCAGCGTTGAGGCTAGCGGGGCGAGCGAGCAGTACTTC.

J is TRBJ2-7 and V is TRBV4-3; TRBD2 aligns across 7 bases. The germline V gene has CDR1 LGHNA and CDR2 YSLEER. After removal of 0 bases from V and 3 bases from J, the junction contained 5 bases not matched to a gene. The CDR3 has 15 amino acids. The CDR3 DNA sequence: TGCGCCAGCAGCCAAGATTGGAGGGAGGGCTACGAGCAGTACTTC. It encodes CASSQDWREGYEQYF.

This clone was observed a few times. The CDR3 sequence is CASSIGIDNSPLHF. CDR3 DNA: TGTGCCAGTAGTATCGGGATCGATAATTCACCCCTCCACTTT. The rearrangement uses TRBV19 and TRBJ1-6; D remains unclear. Trimming took off 3 bases at V and 5 bases at J, with 8 bases between the two ends. Germline V gives CDR1 LNHDA, CDR2 SQIVND (reference sequence). This CDR3 region has 14 residues.

This clone appeared once. This chain connects TRBV4-1 to TRBJ2-3; unclear D gene. The germline V gene encodes CDR1 MGHRA and CDR2 YSYEKL. Deletions cut 3 bases from V and 5 bases from J, with 6 bases between. The CDR3 runs to 12 residues. In DNA, the CDR3 is TGCGCCAGCAGCCACCTCGGAGATACGCAGTATTTT. Protein product: CASSHLGDTQYF.

The CDR3 nucleotides are TGCGCCAGCAGCTTGAGGACTAGCGGGGGGGTTAGCACAGATACGCAGTATTTT. Protein product: CASSLRTSGGVSTDTQYF. J is TRBJ2-3 and V is TRBV5-1; 15 nucleotides match TRBD2. CDR3 length equals 18 residues. Trimming at V came to 1 base and at J to 0 bases, leaving 3 bases not matched to a gene. The germline CDR1 and CDR2 sequences are SGHRS and YFSETQ.

The chain couples TRBV4-3 to TRBJ2-3; 11 bases agree with TRBD2. Germline V gives CDR1 LGHNA, CDR2 YSLEER. The CDR3 has 16 amino acids. The trim removed 0 bases at V and 11 bases at J, leaving 10 bases unmatched. The DNA of the CDR3 is TGCGCCAGCAGCCAAGATCGGAGGCTAGCGGGAGGAATGCAGTATTTT. The encoded protein is CASSQDRRLAGGMQYF.

The J gene is TRBJ2-5, the V gene TRBV3-1 (or the pseudogene TRBV3-2); 8 positions match TRBD2. The CDR3 is made up of 16 amino acids. V lost 0 bases to trimming and J lost 7 bases; unmatched junction nucleotides: 10. Looked up from germline, CDR1 is LGHDT and CDR2 is YNNKEL (reference sequence). Written as DNA, the CDR3 is TGTGCCAGCAGCCAAGATGCTCTAGCGGGCACCACGACCCAGTACTTC. This translates into CASSQDALAGTTTQYF.

The J gene is TRBJ2-7, the V gene TRBV5-8, with 7 positions matching TRBD1. Unmatched junction bases numbered 10, after V lost 2 bases and J lost 2 bases. Germline CDR1 SGHTS, CDR2 YDEGEE. The length of the CDR3 is 16 residues. The CDR3 is CASSFLLTGKTYEQYF. The CDR3 DNA reads TGTGCCAGCAGCTTCCTATTGACAGGGAAAACCTACGAGCAGTACTTC. The full variable domain, with the rest looked up from reference TRBV5-8 and TRBJ2-7, is EAGVTQSPTHLIKTRGQQATLRCSPISGHTSVYWYQQALGLGLQFLLWYDEGEERNRGNFPPRFSGRQFPNYSSELNVNALELEDSALYLCASSFLLTGKTYEQYFGPGTRLTVT.

This clone was observed once. V usage is TRBV9 and J usage is TRBJ2-2; D is unresolved. CDR1 SGDLS and CDR2 YYNGEE come from the germline V gene. This CDR3 has 15 amino acids. Trimming left V 0 bases short and J 3 bases short, with 9 bases between. The CDR3 protein is CASSVADIYTGELFF. DNA for the CDR3: TGTGCCAGCAGCGTAGCCGACATATACACCGGGGAGCTGTTTTTT.

The chain carries TRBV2 and TRBJ2-1; the match to TRBD2 covers 8 bases. This CDR3 is 13 amino acids long. Germline lookup yields CDR1 SNHLY and CDR2 FYNNEI. Unmatched junction bases numbered 6, after V lost 10 bases and J lost 4 bases. The CDR3 region is CATGLAGYNEQFF. The CDR3, as DNA: TGTGCCACCGGGCTAGCGGGTTACAATGAGCAGTTCTTC. Full variable domain (missing parts from reference TRBV2 and TRBJ2-1): EPEVTQTPSHQVTQMGQEVILRCVPISNHLYFYWYRQILGQKVEFLVSFYNNEISEKSEIFDDQFSVERPDGSNFTLKIRSTKLEDSAMYFCATGLAGYNEQFFGPGTRLTVL.

The chain couples TRBV7-9 to TRBJ1-2; D is undetermined. The germline V gene encodes CDR1 SEHNR and CDR2 FQNEAQ (reference sequence). V lost 0 bases to trimming and J lost 1 base, with 9 bases between them. The CDR3 is 15 residues long. CDR3 nucleotides: TGTGCCAGCAGCTTAGCTGGCAGTCTTAACTATGGCTACACCTTC. Translating gives CASSLAGSLNYGYTF.

The rearrangement links TRBV24-1 to TRBJ2-3; 8 bases agree with TRBD2. CDR3 length equals 14 residues. The trim removed 4 bases at V and 8 bases at J, leaving 7 bases unmatched. In germline, CDR1 is KGHDR, CDR2 SFDVKD. This CDR3 is CATSDPGLAGTQYF. CDR3 DNA: TGTGCCACCAGTGACCCTGGACTAGCAGGTACGCAGTATTTT.

In the case of this clone: Other DNA variants within this sample encode the same CDR3. J is TRBJ1-3 and V is TRBV6-2 or TRBV6-3; D not resolved. The V end was cut by 4 bases, the J end by 0 bases, with 10 bases between. Germline V gene sequence: CDR1 MNHEY, CDR2 SVGEGT. CDR3 size: 15 residues. CDR3 nucleotides: TGTGCCAGCAGTTCTCCACTTCTCTCTGGAAACACCATATATTTT. Translated, it gives CASSSPLLSGNTIYF.

The chain links TRBV10-3 to TRBJ1-5; D gene ambiguous. Trimming shortened V by 10 bases and J by 3 bases, and 16 bases separated the two germline ends. The germline CDR1 and CDR2 sequences are ENHRY and SYGVKD. This CDR3 contains 14 residues. CDR3 sequence: CASKAGLFNQPQHF. CDR3 bases: TGTGCCAGCAAGGCCGGACTATTCAATCAGCCCCAGCATTTT.

The chain employs TRBV6-6 and TRBJ2-1; possibly TRBD2 for D (7 bases). The CDR3 loop spans 15 amino acids. The germline V gene encodes CDR1 MNHNY and CDR2 SVGAGI (reference sequence). V lost 7 bases, J lost 9 bases, and 22 bases lay in between. The CDR3 region is CASTRLGGGGFEQFF. The DNA for the CDR3 is TGTGCCAGCACCCGACTAGGCGGGGGCGGGTTTGAGCAGTTCTTC.

J is TRBJ2-6 and V is TRBV25-1, with 10 bases fitting TRBD1. V shed 6 bases, J shed 0 bases, and the junction held 5 bases outside the gene matches. This CDR3 spans 17 amino acids. Germline V gene lookup returns CDR1 MGHDK and CDR2 SYGVNS. The CDR3 loop is CASRRTGGVSGANVLTF. The CDR3 region has the DNA TGTGCCAGCAGACGGACAGGGGGTGTCTCTGGGGCCAACGTCCTGACTTTC.

The rearrangement uses TRBV30 and TRBJ1-1; no definite D call. The CDR3 runs 14 residues. Looked up from germline, CDR1 is GTSNPN and CDR2 is SVGIG (reference sequence). The V end lost 0 bases, the J end lost 1 base, and 9 bases lay between the germline ends. The CDR3 DNA follows: TGTGCCTGGAGTGTAGTGGGCCAGAACACTGAAGCTTTCTTT. Amino acid sequence: CAWSVVGQNTEAFF.

The rearrangement joins TRBV30 to TRBJ1-4; 8 bases fit TRBD1. Trimming removed 7 bases from V and 8 bases from J; junction bases left unmatched: 18. The CDR3 consists of 16 residues. CDR1 is GTSNPN, CDR2 SVGIG, per germline (reference sequence). The CDR3 coding sequence is TGTGCCTTGGCCCAACCGACCAGGGGGCCAAGAGAAAAACTGTTTTTT. Its translation: CALAQPTRGPREKLFF.

The DNA for the CDR3 is TGTGCCAGCAGCTTGGAGACTAGCGGGAGAGGCACAGATACGCAGTATTTT. This codes for CASSLETSGRGTDTQYF. J is TRBJ2-3 and V is TRBV5-4; 12 bases line up with TRBD2. Unmatched junction bases numbered 3, after V lost 0 bases and J lost 1 base. Germline CDR1 and CDR2: SGHNT and YYREEE (reference sequence). The CDR3 extends over 17 amino acids.

This rearrangement joins TRBV27 to TRBJ1-6, with D possibly TRBD1 on 5 matching bases. Looked up from germline, CDR1 is MNHEY and CDR2 is SMNVEV (reference sequence). V shed 6 bases and J shed 9 bases, with 15 bases lying between them. This CDR3 is built from 14 residues. The CDR3 coding sequence is TGTGCCAGCAGAGACCAGGGTCCCGTTTCACCCCTCCACTTT. This gives the protein CASRDQGPVSPLHF.

The gene calls are TRBV18 and TRBJ2-1; 13 positions match TRBD2. CDR3 length: 17 residues. After removal of 2 bases from V and 8 bases from J, the junction contained 9 bases not matched to a gene. CDR1 and CDR2 from the germline V gene are KGHSH and LQKENI. CDR3 in amino acids: CASSPTRLAGGGDEQFF. DNA for the CDR3: TGTGCCAGCTCACCAACTAGACTAGCGGGAGGTGGAGATGAGCAGTTCTTC. Together with reference TRBV18 and TRBJ2-1, the CDR3 gives the full variable domain: NAGVMQNPRHLVRRRGQEARLRCSPMKGHSHVYWYRQLPEEGLKFMVYLQKENIIDESGMPKERFSAEFPKEGPSILRIQQVVRGDSAAYFCASSPTRLAGGGDEQFFGPGTRLTVL.